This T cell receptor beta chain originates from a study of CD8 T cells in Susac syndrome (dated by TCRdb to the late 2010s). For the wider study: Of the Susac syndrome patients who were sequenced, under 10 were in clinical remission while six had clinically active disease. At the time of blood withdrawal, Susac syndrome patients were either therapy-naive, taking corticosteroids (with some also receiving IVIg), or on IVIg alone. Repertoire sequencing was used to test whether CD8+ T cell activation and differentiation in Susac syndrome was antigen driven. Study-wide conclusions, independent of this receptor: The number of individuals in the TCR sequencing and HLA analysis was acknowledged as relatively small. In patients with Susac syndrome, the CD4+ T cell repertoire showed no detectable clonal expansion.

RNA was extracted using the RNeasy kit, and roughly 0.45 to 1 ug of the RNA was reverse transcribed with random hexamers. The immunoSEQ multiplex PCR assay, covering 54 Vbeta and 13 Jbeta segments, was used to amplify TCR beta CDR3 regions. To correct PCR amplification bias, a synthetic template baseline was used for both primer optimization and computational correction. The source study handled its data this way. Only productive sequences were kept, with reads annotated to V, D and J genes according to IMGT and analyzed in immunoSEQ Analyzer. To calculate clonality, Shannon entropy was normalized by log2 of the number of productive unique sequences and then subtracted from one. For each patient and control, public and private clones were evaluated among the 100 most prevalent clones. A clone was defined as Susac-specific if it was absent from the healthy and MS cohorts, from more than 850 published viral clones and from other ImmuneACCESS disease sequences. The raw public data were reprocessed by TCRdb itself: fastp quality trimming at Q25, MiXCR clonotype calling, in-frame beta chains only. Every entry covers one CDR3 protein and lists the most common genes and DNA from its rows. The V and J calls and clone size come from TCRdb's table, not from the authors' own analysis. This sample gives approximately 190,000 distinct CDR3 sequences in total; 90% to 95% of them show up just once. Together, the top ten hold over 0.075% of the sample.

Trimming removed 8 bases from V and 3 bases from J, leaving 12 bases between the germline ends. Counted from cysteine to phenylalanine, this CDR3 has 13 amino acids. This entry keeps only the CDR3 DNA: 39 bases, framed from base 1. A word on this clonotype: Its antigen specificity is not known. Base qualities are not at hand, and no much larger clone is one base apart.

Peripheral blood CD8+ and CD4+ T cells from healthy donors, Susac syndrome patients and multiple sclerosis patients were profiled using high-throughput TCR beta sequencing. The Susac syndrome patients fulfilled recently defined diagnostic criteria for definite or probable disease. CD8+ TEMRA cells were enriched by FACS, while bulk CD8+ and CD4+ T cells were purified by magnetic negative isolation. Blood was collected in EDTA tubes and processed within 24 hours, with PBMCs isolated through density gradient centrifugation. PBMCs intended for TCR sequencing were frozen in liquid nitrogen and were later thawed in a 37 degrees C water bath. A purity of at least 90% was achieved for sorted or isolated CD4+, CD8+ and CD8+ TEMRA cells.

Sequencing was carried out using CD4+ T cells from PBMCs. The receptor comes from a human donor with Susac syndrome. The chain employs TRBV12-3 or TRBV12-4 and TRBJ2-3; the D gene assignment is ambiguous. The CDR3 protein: CASQDPGTDTQYF. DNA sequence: TGTGCCAGCCAAGACCCTGGGACAGATACGCAGTATTTT.